The present entry profiles one T cell receptor (beta chain) with its context. Germline V CDR1 and CDR2: SGHVS, FNYEAQ. V was pared by 1 base and J by 4 bases, with 4 bases of the junction left unmatched. The CDR3 contains 16 residues. In the original processing: Amplification with reference gene primers provided the estimates of nucleated cell counts. The method was immunoSEQ multiplex PCR; TCRdb's version includes in-frame clones alone and lacks a portion of them. V and J calls and clone size are copied from that table; D and trimming were computed from the DNA. The data show around 200,000 clones, 85% to 90% seen once. The sample is drawn from a study of blood T cell repertoires in COVID-19.

The origin of this receptor is a man in his thirties or forties who had recovered from COVID-19. The sequenced sample was PBMCs or T cells enriched from blood (not recorded which). This chain connects TRBV7-6 to TRBJ2-1, with 10 nucleotides matching TRBD2. CDR3 sequence (DNA): TGTGCCAGCAGCTTAGAGACTAGCGGGCATTACAATGAGCAGTTCTTC. Its translation is CASSLETSGHYNEQFF.